This TCR beta chain was sequenced in a study of Ad26.COV2.S vaccination and SARS-CoV-2 variants. Notes on the study in general: The placebo group had lower spike-specific TCR breadth than the vaccine recipients did.

Trimming left V 1 base short and J 4 bases short, with 10 bases between. The CDR3 consists of 14 residues. In germline, CDR1 is MGHRA, CDR2 YSYEKL. As to treatment: 15 to 20 received Ad26.COV2.S at low or high dose, single or two shots; about 5 received placebo; per-sample allocation not given. Repertoires come from day 63 after the first vaccine or placebo injection. As its vector, the vaccine had Ad26, which expressed Wuhan-strain SARS-CoV-2 spike. As to this clone: Antigen: not known.

Data came from immunoSEQ multiplex PCR; TCRdb stores just in-frame clones and leaves some out. The sample shows a few hundred thousand clones, around 87% of them seen only once. This sample comprised peripheral blood, obtained in a trial of Ad26.COV2.S vaccine versus placebo. This sequence was found in a person aged 18-65 years who received the Ad26.COV2.S COVID-19 vaccine or a placebo. The chain has TRBV4-1 and TRBJ1-1; D remains ambiguous. CDR3 nucleotides: TGCGCCAGCAGCCAAGTCAGCCGGAGCACTGAAGCTTTCTTT. Amino acids: CASSQVSRSTEAFF.